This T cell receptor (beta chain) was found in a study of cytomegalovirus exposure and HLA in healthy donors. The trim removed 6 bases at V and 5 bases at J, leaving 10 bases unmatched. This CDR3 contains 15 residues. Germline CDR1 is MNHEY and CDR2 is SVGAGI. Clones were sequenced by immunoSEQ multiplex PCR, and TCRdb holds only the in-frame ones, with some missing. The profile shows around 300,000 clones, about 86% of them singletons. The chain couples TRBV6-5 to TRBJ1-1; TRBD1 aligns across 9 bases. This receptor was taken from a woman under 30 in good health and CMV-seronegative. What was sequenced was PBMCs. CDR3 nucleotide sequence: TGTGCCAGCAGCTGGGGGGGACAGGGAGGTACTGAAGCTTTCTTT. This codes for CASSWGGQGGTEAFF.